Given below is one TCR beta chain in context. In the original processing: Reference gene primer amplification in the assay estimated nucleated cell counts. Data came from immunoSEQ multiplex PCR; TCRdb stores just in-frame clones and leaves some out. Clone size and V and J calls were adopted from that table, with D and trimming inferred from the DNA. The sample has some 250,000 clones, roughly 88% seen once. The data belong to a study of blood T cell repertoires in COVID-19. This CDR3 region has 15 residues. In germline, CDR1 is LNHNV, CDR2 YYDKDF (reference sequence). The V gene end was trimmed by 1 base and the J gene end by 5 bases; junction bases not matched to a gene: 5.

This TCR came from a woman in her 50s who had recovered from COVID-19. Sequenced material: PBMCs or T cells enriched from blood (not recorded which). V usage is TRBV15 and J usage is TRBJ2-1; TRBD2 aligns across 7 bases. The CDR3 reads CATSRVLAANNEQFF. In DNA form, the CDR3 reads TGTGCCACCAGCAGAGTTCTAGCGGCCAACAATGAGCAGTTCTTC.